The 18 T cell receptor beta chains given below trace back to one sample, sequenced in a study of blood T cell repertoires in COVID-19. The table came from immunoSEQ multiplex PCR; TCRdb's copy has only in-frame clones and leaves some out. The repertoire holds about 210,000 clones, roughly four fifths seen once, with less than 15% in the top ten. Specimen: peripheral blood. The receptors derive from a woman aged 40 to 50 with acute or convalescent COVID-19.

The V gene is TRBV10-3, the J gene TRBJ1-2; D is uncertain. CDR3 length equals 15 residues. Per germline, CDR1 ENHRY and CDR2 SYGVKD. V was shortened by 3 bases and J by 4 bases, with 15 bases between the two germline ends. For the CDR3, the DNA is TGTGCCATCAGTGATACTAGGGCCCTAATCTATGGCTACACCTTC. Amino acid sequence: CAISDTRALIYGYTF.

This chain connects TRBV7-9 to TRBJ2-1; 7 bases are shared with TRBD1. CDR1 and CDR2 from the germline V gene are SEHNR and FQNEAQ (reference sequence). The J segment lost 15 bases and the V segment lost 2 bases, leaving 16 bases of the junction unmatched. The CDR3 spans 15 residues. CDR3 amino acids: CASSLSRQGPAPRFF. The CDR3 DNA follows: TGTGCCAGCAGCTTATCGCGACAGGGCCCCGCGCCTCGGTTCTTC.

The chain uses TRBV29-1 and TRBJ2-1, with 9 bases lining up with TRBD2. With 5 bases clipped from V and 4 bases from J, the junction kept 6 bases outside the gene matches. The germline CDR1 and CDR2 sequences are SQVTM and ANQGSEA. The CDR3 extends over 14 amino acids. The CDR3 bases are TGCAGCGTTCGCGGACTAGCGCTTTACAATGAGCAGTTCTTC. Protein sequence: CSVRGLALYNEQFF.

This chain connects TRBV2 to TRBJ2-7; 14 bases map to TRBD2. The junction had 7 bases not matched to a gene; V was cut back by 6 bases and J by 3 bases. This CDR3 spans 16 amino acids. Germline V gene sequence: CDR1 SNHLY, CDR2 FYNNEI. CDR3 DNA: TGTGCCAGCAGGGGACTAGCGGGGGCACCAAACTACGAGCAGTACTTC. Translated, it gives CASRGLAGAPNYEQYF.

This chain joins TRBV6-5 and TRBJ1-1, with a tentative D call TRBD1 (5 bases). The CDR3 length is 16 residues. From germline, CDR1 is MNHEY and CDR2 SVGAGI. Trimming shortened V by 0 bases and J by 1 base, and 12 bases separated the two germline ends. The DNA of the CDR3 is TGTGCCAGCAGTTACTCGACGCCAGGGAAGAACACTGAAGCTTTCTTT. Protein sequence: CASSYSTPGKNTEAFF.

V usage is TRBV5-1 and J usage is TRBJ1-3, with D possibly matching TRBD1 (6 bases). Trimming took 0 bases from V and 2 from J, leaving 12 bases between them. The CDR3 contains 16 residues. Germline V gives CDR1 SGHRS, CDR2 YFSETQ. The chain's CDR3 is CASSLAGGEAGNTIYF. CDR3 in DNA: TGCGCCAGCAGCTTGGCTGGGGGCGAGGCTGGAAACACCATATATTTT. Full variable domain (rest looked up from reference TRBV5-1 and TRBJ1-3): KAGVTQTPRYLIKTRGQQVTLSCSPISGHRSVSWYQQTPGQGLQFLFEYFSETQRNKGNFPGRFSGRQFSNSRSEMNVSTLELGDSALYLCASSLAGGEAGNTIYFGEGSWLTVV.

This chain uses TRBV5-1 with TRBJ1-2, with D unresolved. The CDR3 runs 17 residues. In germline, CDR1 is SGHRS, CDR2 YFSETQ. V was cut by 4 bases and J by 3 bases, with 22 bases left in between. CDR3 sequence reads: CASSRGIRPGGDYGYTF. Written as DNA, the CDR3 is TGCGCCAGCAGCCGAGGGATCAGGCCGGGTGGTGACTATGGCTACACCTTC.

The V and J genes are TRBV6-2 or TRBV6-3 and TRBJ1-1, with TRBD1 identical over 7 bases. CDR1 is MNHEY and CDR2 is SVGEGT in the germline V gene. J gave up 3 bases and V 2 bases, and 9 bases lay outside the gene matches. The CDR3 is made up of 16 amino acids. The CDR3: CASSYRGRGPDTEAFF. The CDR3 region has the DNA TGTGCCAGCAGTTACAGGGGGCGAGGTCCAGACACTGAAGCTTTCTTT.

In its sample, this clone was seen a few times. The rearrangement joins TRBV6-2 or TRBV6-3 to TRBJ2-1; D is possibly TRBD1 (5 bases). Germline V gives CDR1 MNHEY, CDR2 SVGEGT. CDR3 length: 12 amino acids. V gave up 4 bases and J gave up 7 bases, with 8 bases separating them. The CDR3 sequence is CASSLGQNEQFF. CDR3 DNA sequence: TGTGCCAGCAGTTTGGGGCAGAATGAGCAGTTCTTC.

This clone showed up just a few times. CDR3 nucleotide sequence: TGCAGCGTCGTCCTCCCAGGGACTAGCGGTAGCTCCTACAATGAGCAGTTCTTC. As protein: CSVVLPGTSGSSYNEQFF. The chain employs TRBV29-1 and TRBJ2-1; 11 bases line up with TRBD2. The CDR3 consists of 18 residues. Unmatched junction bases numbered 13, after V lost 6 bases and J lost 0 bases. Germline V gives CDR1 SQVTM, CDR2 ANQGSEA.

This clone was seen a handful of times. The chain has TRBV6-2 or TRBV6-3 and TRBJ2-1; 9 bases are a match to TRBD1. The germline V gene has CDR1 MNHEY and CDR2 SVGEGT. This CDR3 spans 16 amino acids. The trim removed 5 bases at V and 1 base at J, leaving 6 bases unmatched. The CDR3 DNA follows: TGTGCCAGCAGTCCACGGACAGGGGTATCCTACAATGAGCAGTTCTTC. Its protein product is CASSPRTGVSYNEQFF.

The chain carries TRBV6-2 or TRBV6-3 and TRBJ1-4; possible D gene TRBD1, 6 bases. Germline CDR1 reads MNHEY; CDR2 reads SVGEGT. The V gene lost 4 bases and the J gene lost 4 bases, with 7 bases spanning the gap. CDR3 length: 13 residues. CDR3 residues: CASSWTDNEKLFF. CDR3 DNA sequence: TGTGCCAGCAGTTGGACAGATAATGAAAAACTGTTTTTT.

There are a few counts of this clone. The V gene is TRBV2, the J gene TRBJ1-5; D is perhaps TRBD1 (6 bases). CDR3 length equals 16 residues. V was cut by 3 bases and J by 3 bases, with 15 bases left in between. Germline V gene sequence: CDR1 SNHLY, CDR2 FYNNEI. The CDR3 DNA follows: TGTGCCAGCAGTGACGGGACACCCGGTCTCAATCAGCCCCAGCATTTT. Amino acids: CASSDGTPGLNQPQHF.

The chain combines TRBV19 with TRBJ1-5; 7 bases are shared with TRBD1. Per germline, CDR1 LNHDA and CDR2 SQIVND (reference sequence). The CDR3 sequence is 15 residues long. V dropped 6 bases and J dropped 2; count of bases not matched to a gene: 7. For the CDR3, the DNA is TGTGCCAGTAGAATAAAGGGGGCAGGCAATCAGCCCCAGCATTTT. Its protein product is CASRIKGAGNQPQHF.

The genes are TRBV7-6 and TRBJ1-6, with a possible D match to TRBD1 (6 bases). Trimming shortened V by 0 bases and J by 6 bases, and 12 bases separated the two germline ends. Germline V gives CDR1 SGHVS, CDR2 FNYEAQ. The CDR3 consists of 16 residues. The CDR3 protein is CASSLAADRTNSPLHF. The CDR3 DNA is TGTGCCAGCAGCTTAGCGGCTGACAGGACTAATTCACCCCTCCACTTT.

The chain joins TRBV24-1 to TRBJ2-2; 8 nucleotides line up with TRBD1. The CDR3 spans 16 residues. The trim removed 5 bases at V and 1 base at J, leaving 5 bases unmatched. Germline CDR1 KGHDR, CDR2 SFDVKD. The CDR3 bases are TGTGCCACCAGTGCAAGGGGGACAGGGAACACCGGGGAGCTGTTTTTT. Protein product: CATSARGTGNTGELFF.

This chain uses TRBV4-3 with TRBJ1-2; D may be TRBD1 (6 bases). The germline V gene has CDR1 LGHNA and CDR2 YSLEER. The V end lost 0 bases, the J end lost 14 bases, and 19 bases lay between the germline ends. This CDR3 has 14 amino acids. CDR3 in amino acids: CASSQEPDRQPYTF. As DNA, the CDR3 is TGCGCCAGCAGCCAAGAACCCGACAGGCAGCCCTATACCTTC.

The V gene is TRBV6-2 or TRBV6-3, the J gene TRBJ1-5; D uncertain. V lost 4 bases and J 3 bases, leaving 7 bases between the germline ends. Germline V gives CDR1 MNHEY, CDR2 SVGEGT. CDR3 length equals 13 residues. The CDR3 coding sequence is TGTGCCAGCAGTTTCCACAACAATCAGCCCCAGCATTTT. Translation: CASSFHNNQPQHF.